Given below is one TCR beta chain in context. Its cognate antigen has yet to be identified. Per-base qualities were not stored, and no clone one base away is much larger. This sample is drawn from a study of graft-versus-host responses after intestinal transplantation (dated by TCRdb to the early 2020s). In terms of the full investigation: The transplants that recipients received were multivisceral, liver-intestinal, or isolated intestinal. Alloreactive clones were identified by sequencing pre-transplant mixed lymphocyte reaction products and comparing these products with unstimulated pre-transplant donor and recipient T cells. Donor T cell macrochimerism was defined as a peak of at least 4% donor T cells among recipient peripheral blood mononuclear cells. All recipients received anti-thymocyte globulin induction followed by maintenance tacrolimus and steroids for about three years. Bulk TCR-beta CDR3 sequencing was used to track graft-versus-host and host-versus-graft alloreactive T cell clones in the graft, circulation and bone marrow after intestinal transplantation. The cohort enrolled under 30 intestinal transplant recipients, one of whom was a retransplant, and a few patients without pretransplant specimens were excluded. Rather than going through the commercial service, samples from three later patients were sequenced in-house on an Illumina MiSeq and processed with MiXCR. Overall study results and their limits: In the allografts of patients with donor T cell macrochimerism, GvH to HvG T cell clonal ratios were high. GvH clones turned up in recipient bone marrow, with some appearing earlier in ileal mucosa or blood, a pattern consistent with an intestinal mucosal origin. The conclusions were limited by the relatively low number and heterogeneity of the intestinal transplant patients. Early after transplant, peak levels of circulating GvH clones were found to be associated with declines in HvG clones.

Libraries were constructed by the immunoSEQ multiplex PCR assay. Adaptive Biotechnologies carried out high-throughput TCR-beta CDR3 sequencing of genomic DNA for most patients. Turning to the authors' computational methods: TCR sequencing data for roughly 18 patients were retrieved from Adaptive's ImmunoSEQ software; a few other patients were processed with MiXCR and VDJtools. CDR3 nucleotide sequences shared between donor and recipient were removed because the origin of such sequences could not be assigned. At least 2-fold expansion over unstimulated cells and a minimum CFSE-low frequency of 0.002% (template counts) or 0.001% (read counts) were required for clones to be classified as alloreactive. Clones were considered mappable if detected in sequenced pre-transplant spleen, lymph node, or MLR CFSE-low populations of the donor or recipient. The cumulative frequency of alloreactive clones was calculated as a percentage of all sequences, weighted by copy number. TCRdb carries this immuneACCESS record with in-frame sequences only. Its versions omit some clonotypes, under half of them owing to an unresolved V gene in the studies checked, with the rest unexplained. That table furnishes V, J and clone size, whereas the DNA furnished D and trimming. The sample table lists tens of thousands of clones, around 83% of them with a count of one. The ten largest make up roughly 3.6% of the sample.

Blood samples were collected up to 4 times in the first month after transplant and then at least monthly when available. The clonotype originates from a human patient who received an intestinal transplant, so some T cells may come from the graft donor. This material consisted of PBMCs, taken more than 950 days after transplant.

The base sequence is TGTGCCAGCAGCTTAGACAGGGGCGGAATAACGACCCAGCATTTT. Translated, it gives CASSLDRGGITTQHF. The rearrangement combines TRBV7-9 with TRBJ1-5; the central 7 bases match TRBD1. V is trimmed back by 1 base and J by 11 bases, and the junction contains 11 bases that no gene match accounts for. CDR1 and CDR2 are drawn from the germline V gene (reference sequence): SEHNR, FQNEAQ. The CDR3 sequence holds 15 residues, the cysteine and phenylalanine included. Only CDR3 DNA is held: 45 bases, read in frame from base 1.